At least ten counts were recorded for the clone carrying this TCR beta chain. Individual cDNA molecules each carried unique molecular identifiers attached by the library. TCRdb used MiXCR to reprocess the RACE reads, holding one entry per CDR3 protein. This sample yields fewer than 40,000 distinct CDR3 sequences, of which 5.5% are seen a single time; around 13% belongs to the top ten. This record belongs to a study of human T cells and chemical hapten exposure. V shed 0 bases and J 1 base; nucleotides not matched to a gene: 6. There are 17 residues in the CDR3. Per germline, CDR1 SGHDT and CDR2 YYEEEE. Specified time point: healthy volunteer bleed at 6 weeks. Unfractionated whole blood yielded total RNA.

Sequencing was performed on whole blood. This sequence was found in a human donor in good health. Some clones in this sample may be carry-over from other donors' samples. V and J are TRBV5-6 and TRBJ1-5; 8 bases line up with TRBD1. The CDR3 DNA is TGTGCCAGCAGCTTGGGGTCAGGGGGCTGGAGCAATCAGCCCCAGCATTTT. Amino acids: CASSLGSGGWSNQPQHF.